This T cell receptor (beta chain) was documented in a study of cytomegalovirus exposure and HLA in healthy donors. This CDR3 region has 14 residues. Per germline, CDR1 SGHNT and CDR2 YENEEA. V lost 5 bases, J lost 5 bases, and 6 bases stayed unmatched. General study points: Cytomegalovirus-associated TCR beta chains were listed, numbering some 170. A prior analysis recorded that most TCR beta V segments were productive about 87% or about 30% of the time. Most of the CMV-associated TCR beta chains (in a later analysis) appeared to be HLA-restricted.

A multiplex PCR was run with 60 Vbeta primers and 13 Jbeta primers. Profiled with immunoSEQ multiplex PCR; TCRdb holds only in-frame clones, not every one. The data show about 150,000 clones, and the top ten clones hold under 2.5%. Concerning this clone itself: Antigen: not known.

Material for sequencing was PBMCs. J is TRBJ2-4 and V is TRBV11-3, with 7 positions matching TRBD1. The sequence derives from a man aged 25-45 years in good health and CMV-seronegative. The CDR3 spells CASSPLQGENIQYF. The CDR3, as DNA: TGTGCCAGCAGCCCACTGCAGGGGGAAAACATTCAGTACTTC.